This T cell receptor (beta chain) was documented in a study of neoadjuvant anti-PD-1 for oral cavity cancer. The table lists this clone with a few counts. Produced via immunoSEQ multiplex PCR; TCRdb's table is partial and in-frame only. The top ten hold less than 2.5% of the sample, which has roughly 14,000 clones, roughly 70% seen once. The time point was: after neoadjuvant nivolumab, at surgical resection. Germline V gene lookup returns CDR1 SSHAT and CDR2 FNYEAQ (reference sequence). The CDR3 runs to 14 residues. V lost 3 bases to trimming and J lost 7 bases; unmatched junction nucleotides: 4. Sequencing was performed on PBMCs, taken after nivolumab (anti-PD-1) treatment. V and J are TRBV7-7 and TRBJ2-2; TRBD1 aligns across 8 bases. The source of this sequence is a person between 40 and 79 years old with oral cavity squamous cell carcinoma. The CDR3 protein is CASSLQGASGELFF. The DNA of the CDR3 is TGTGCCAGCAGCTTGCAGGGGGCTAGCGGGGAGCTGTTTTTT.